This passage covers 9 T cell receptor beta chains from one sample sequenced in a study of cytomegalovirus exposure and HLA in healthy donors. The PCR used 60 Vbeta and 13 Jbeta primers. Profiling relied on immunoSEQ multiplex PCR, and the TCRdb table lists in-frame clones only, not all of them. The repertoire holds 160,000 or so clones, with about 72% as singletons. Sample: PBMCs. These TCRs come from a human donor in good health.

The chain carries TRBV7-2 and TRBJ2-1; 7 positions agree with TRBD2. The CDR3 is made up of 16 amino acids. Germline V CDR1 and CDR2: SGHTA, FQGNSA. Trimming took 2 bases from V and 8 from J; bases not matched to a gene: 12. The CDR3 DNA reads TGTGCCAGCAGCTTAAGTTGGGGGGGATCATCGTATGAGCAGTTCTTC. Translation: CASSLSWGGSSYEQFF.

The gene calls are TRBV4-1 and TRBJ2-3; perhaps TRBD2 as D (6 bases). In germline, CDR1 is MGHRA, CDR2 YSYEKL. The CDR3 is 15 amino acids. Trimming cost V 4 bases and J 1 base, with 12 bases left between them. CDR3 amino acids: CASSLLTGGTDTQYF. The CDR3 nucleotides read TGCGCCAGCAGCCTCCTTACGGGGGGCACAGATACGCAGTATTTT.

The chain links TRBV7-9 to TRBJ1-1; D ambiguous. V lost 4 bases and J 5 bases, leaving 5 bases between the germline ends. The CDR3 loop spans 11 amino acids. CDR1 SEHNR and CDR2 FQNEAQ come from the germline V gene (reference sequence). The CDR3 nucleotides are TGTGCCAGCAGCTCCGGGACTGAAGCTTTCTTT. Protein: CASSSGTEAFF.

This chain connects TRBV6-6 to TRBJ1-2; D is unclear. V was shortened by 2 bases and J by 10 bases, with 14 bases between the two germline ends. The germline gives CDR1 MNHNY, CDR2 SVGAGI (reference sequence). This CDR3 region has 13 residues. CDR3 sequence: CASSYLGSANYTF. CDR3 coding DNA: TGTGCCAGCAGTTACCTCGGGTCCGCTAACTACACCTTC.

This clone came up a few times. This chain uses TRBV10-3 with TRBJ1-2; no definite D call. In germline, CDR1 is ENHRY, CDR2 SYGVKD. Trimming took 4 bases from V and 3 from J, leaving 9 bases between them. The CDR3 contains 13 residues. The chain's CDR3 is CAISGEGYYGYTF. In DNA, the CDR3 is TGTGCCATCAGTGGCGAGGGCTACTATGGCTACACCTTC.

This rearrangement joins TRBV7-2 to TRBJ2-7; no definite D call. Per the germline V gene, CDR1 is SGHTA and CDR2 is FQGNSA. This CDR3 comprises 13 residues. Trimming took off 5 bases at V and 0 bases at J, with 8 bases between the two ends. The CDR3 region is CASSPRGSYEQYF. The CDR3, as DNA: TGTGCCAGCAGCCCTCGCGGCTCCTACGAGCAGTACTTC.

The J gene is TRBJ1-5, the V gene TRBV18, with TRBD1 matching over 9 bases. Germline CDR1 is KGHSH and CDR2 is LQKENI. V dropped 5 bases and J dropped 8; count of bases not matched to a gene: 10. CDR3 length equals 15 residues. The CDR3 region is CASSKTKTGGEPQHF. The CDR3 nucleotides are TGTGCCAGCTCAAAAACGAAGACAGGGGGAGAGCCCCAGCATTTT.

This clone was seen more than once but under ten times. The chain is built from TRBV5-5 and TRBJ2-2; TRBD1 matches 7 bases. Germline-derived CDR1 and CDR2 are SGHKS and YYEKEE (reference sequence). Trimming cost V 5 bases and J 2 bases; bases outside gene matches: 6. The CDR3 totals 15 residues. The CDR3 DNA reads as TGTGCCAGCAGGGCGAGACAGGGTAACACCGGGGAGCTGTTTTTT. Translating gives CASRARQGNTGELFF. Variable domain in full (rest from reference TRBV5-5 and TRBJ2-2): DAGVTQSPTHLIKTRGQQVTLRCSPISGHKSVSWYQQVLGQGPQFIFQYYEKEERGRGNFPDRFSARQFPNYSSELNVNALLLGDSALYLCASRARQGNTGELFFGEGSRLTVL.

The chain is built from TRBV9 and TRBJ2-1; 8 bases align to TRBD2. With V trimmed by 6 bases and J by 0 bases, 5 bases remained unmatched. Germline V gene sequence: CDR1 SGDLS, CDR2 YYNGEE. This CDR3 is built from 15 residues. The DNA of the CDR3 is TGTGCCAGCACCACCGGGACTAGCTCCTACAATGAGCAGTTCTTC. Residues: CASTTGTSSYNEQFF.